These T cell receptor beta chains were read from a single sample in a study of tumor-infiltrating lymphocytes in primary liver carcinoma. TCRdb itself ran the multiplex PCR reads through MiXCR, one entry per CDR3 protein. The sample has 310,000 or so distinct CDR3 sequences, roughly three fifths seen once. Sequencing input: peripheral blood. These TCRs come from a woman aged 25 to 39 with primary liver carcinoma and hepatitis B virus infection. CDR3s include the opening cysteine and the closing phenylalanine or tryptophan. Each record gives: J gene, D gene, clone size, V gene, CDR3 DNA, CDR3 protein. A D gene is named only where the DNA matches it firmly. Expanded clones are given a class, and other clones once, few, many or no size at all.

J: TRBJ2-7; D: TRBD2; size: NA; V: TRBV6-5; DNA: TGTGCCAGCATGCCCAGCGGGAGTTCCTACGAGCAGTACTTC; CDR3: CASMPSGSSYEQYF
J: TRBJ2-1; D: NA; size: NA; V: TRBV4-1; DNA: TGCGCCAGCAGCCAAGGCCTGAGGACATACAATGAGCAGTTCTTC; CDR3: CASSQGLRTYNEQFF
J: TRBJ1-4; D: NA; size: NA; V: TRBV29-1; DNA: TGCAGCGTTGAAGGGAATAGTGAAAAACTGTTTTTT; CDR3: CSVEGNSEKLFF
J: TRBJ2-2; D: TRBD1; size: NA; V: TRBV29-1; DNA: TGCAGCGCTCAGGGGGCAAACACCGGGAAGCTGTTTTTT; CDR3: CSAQGANTGKLFF
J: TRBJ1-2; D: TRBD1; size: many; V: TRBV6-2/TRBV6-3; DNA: TGTGCCAGCAGTTACTCGACAGGGAAAAGTCGTGGTGGCTACACCTTC; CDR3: CASSYSTGKSRGGYTF
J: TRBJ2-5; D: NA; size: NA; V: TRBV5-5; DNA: TGTGCCAGCAGTCATTTTGTCAGAAAACTCCAAGAGACCCAGTACTTC; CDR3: CASSHFVRKLQETQYF
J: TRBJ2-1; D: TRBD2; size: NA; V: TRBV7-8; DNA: TGTGCCAGCAGCTCGCGGGAGGGACAATACAATGAGCAGCTCTTC; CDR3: CASSSREGQYNEQLF
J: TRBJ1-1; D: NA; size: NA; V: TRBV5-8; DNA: TGTGCCAGCAGCTTGGCCCCGGCCGGATCTGAAGCTGTCTTT; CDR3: CASSLAPAGSEAVF
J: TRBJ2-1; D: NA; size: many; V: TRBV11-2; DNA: TGTGCCAGCAGCGCGAACTACAATGAGCAGTTCTTC; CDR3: CASSANYNEQFF
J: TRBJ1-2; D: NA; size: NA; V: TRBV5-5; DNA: TGTGCCAGCAGCTTGGCGAGAGGAATCGACTATGGCTACACCTTC; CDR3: CASSLARGIDYGYTF
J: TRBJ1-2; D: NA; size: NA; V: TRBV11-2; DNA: TGTGCCAGTGCTACTCACTATACCTATGGCTATACCTTC; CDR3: CASATHYTYGYTF
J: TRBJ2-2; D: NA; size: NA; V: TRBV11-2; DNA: TGTGCCAGCAGCCTCAGCGGGAGTCGAACAGGGGGGCTGTTTTTT; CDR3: CASSLSGSRTGGLFF
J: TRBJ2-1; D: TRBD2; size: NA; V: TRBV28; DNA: TGTGCCAGCAGTTCGCCGGGACTAGCGGGAGGTTGGAATGAGCAGTTCTTC; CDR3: CASSSPGLAGGWNEQFF
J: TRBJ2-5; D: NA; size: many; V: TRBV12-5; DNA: TGTGCTAGTGGTTTAGACCTGGCGGAGACCCAGTACTTC; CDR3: CASGLDLAETQYF
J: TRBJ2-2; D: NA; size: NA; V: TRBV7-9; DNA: TGTGCCAGCAGCTTAAGGGGGAGCACCGGGGAGCTGTTTTTT; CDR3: CASSLRGSTGELFF
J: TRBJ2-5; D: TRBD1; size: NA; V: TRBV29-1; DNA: TGCAGCGGAAGACAGGGGTCCGTCTCGGAGACCCAGTACTTC; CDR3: CSGRQGSVSETQYF
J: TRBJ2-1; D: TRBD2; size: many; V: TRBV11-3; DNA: TGTGCCAGCAGCTTAGGGTCTAGCGGCACCTACAATGAGCAGTTCTTC; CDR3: CASSLGSSGTYNEQFF
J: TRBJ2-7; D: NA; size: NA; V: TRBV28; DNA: TGTGTCACCAGCACCGAGGAGGGGAGCTCCTACGAGCAGTACTTC; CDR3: CVTSTEEGSSYEQYF
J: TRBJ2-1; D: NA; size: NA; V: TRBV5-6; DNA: TGTGCCAGCAGCCTGTTCCGGGGGCTCACCCCACCCAATGAGCAGTTCTTC; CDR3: CASSLFRGLTPPNEQFF
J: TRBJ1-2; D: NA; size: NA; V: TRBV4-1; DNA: TGCGGCAGCAGCCAAGAAAACACAGGGATCGGCTACACCTTC; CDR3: CGSSQENTGIGYTF
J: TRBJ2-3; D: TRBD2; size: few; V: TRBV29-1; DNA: TGCAGCGGAGCGGGAGCGTCCATCCTGACGCAGTATTTT; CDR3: CSGAGASILTQYF
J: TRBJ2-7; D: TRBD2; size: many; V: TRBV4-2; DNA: TGTGCCAGCAGCCAAGCTAGCGGGAGTAACCCGCCCTACGAGCAGTACTTC; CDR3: CASSQASGSNPPYEQYF
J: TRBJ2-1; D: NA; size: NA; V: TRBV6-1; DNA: TGTGCCAGCAGTGAAACCCCGATAAGTTCGACATACAATGAGCAGTTCTTC; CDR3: CASSETPISSTYNEQFF
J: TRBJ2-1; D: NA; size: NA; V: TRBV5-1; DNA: TGCGCCAGCAGCTCGTCGTTGACAGGAGCAAATGAGCAGTTCTTC; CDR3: CASSSSLTGANEQFF
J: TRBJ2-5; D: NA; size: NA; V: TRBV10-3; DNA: TGTGCCATCAGTGAGTCGGGCCAGCTAGAGACCCAGTACTTC; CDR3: CAISESGQLETQYF
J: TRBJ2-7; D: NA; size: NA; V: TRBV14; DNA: TGTGCCAGCAGCCAATCACGGTTAAGCGAGCAGTACTTC; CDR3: CASSQSRLSEQYF
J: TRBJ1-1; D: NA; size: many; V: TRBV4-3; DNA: TGCGCCAGCAGCCAAGATCGCAGTAACACTGAAGCTTTCTTT; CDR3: CASSQDRSNTEAFF
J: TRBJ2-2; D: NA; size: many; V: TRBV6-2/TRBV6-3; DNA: TGTGCCAGCAGTTACTCGACACTCCCCGGGGGCTCGTACGGCACCGGGGAGCTGTTTTTT; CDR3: CASSYSTLPGGSYGTGELFF
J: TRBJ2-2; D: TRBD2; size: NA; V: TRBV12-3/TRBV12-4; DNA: TGTGCCACTTCACCCGGCGGGAGGGCCAGCACTGGGGAGCGGTTTTTT; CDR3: CATSPGGRASTGERFF
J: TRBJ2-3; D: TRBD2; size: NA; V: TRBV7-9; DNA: TGTGCCAGCAGCTCCCCGAGGGAGGGAGGGCCTATAGGCACAGATACGCAGTATTTT; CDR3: CASSSPREGGPIGTDTQYF
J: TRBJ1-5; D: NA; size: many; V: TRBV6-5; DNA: TGTGCCAGCAGCCGGGATAGGAGGCAGCCCCAGCATTTT; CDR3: CASSRDRRQPQHF
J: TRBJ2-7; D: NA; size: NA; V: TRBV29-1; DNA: TGCAGCGTTGAAGTCTGGGACTCCTACGAGGAGTACTTC; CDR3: CSVEVWDSYEEYF
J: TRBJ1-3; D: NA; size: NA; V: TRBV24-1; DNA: TGTGCCACCAGTGATTTGGGGGGAGCTGGAAACACCATATATTTT; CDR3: CATSDLGGAGNTIYF
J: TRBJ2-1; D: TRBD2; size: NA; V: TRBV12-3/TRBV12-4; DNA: TGTGCCAGCAGTTTTACAGGCGGGAGGGGCTACAATGAGCAGTTCTTC; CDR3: CASSFTGGRGYNEQFF
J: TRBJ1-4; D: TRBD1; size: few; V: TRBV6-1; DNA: TGTGCCAGCAGTAGGGACAGGGGCGAAAAACTGTTTTTT; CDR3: CASSRDRGEKLFF
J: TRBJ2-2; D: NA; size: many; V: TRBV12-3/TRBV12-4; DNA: TGTGCCAGCAGTTTCCCTGGGGGCAGGAACACCGGGGAGCTGTTTTTT; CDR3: CASSFPGGRNTGELFF
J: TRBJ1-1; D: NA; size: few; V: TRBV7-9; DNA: TGTGCCAGCAGCTTAAAGACCCCAAACACTGAAGCTTTCTTT; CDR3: CASSLKTPNTEAFF
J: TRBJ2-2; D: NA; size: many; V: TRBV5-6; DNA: TGTGCCAGCAGCTTGCTTGGCGACTACACCGGGGAGCTGTTTTTT; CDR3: CASSLLGDYTGELFF
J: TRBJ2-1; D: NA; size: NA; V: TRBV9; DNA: TGTGCCAGTAGCGTAGCTAGGGGGATACGGGAGCAGTTCTTC; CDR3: CASSVARGIREQFF
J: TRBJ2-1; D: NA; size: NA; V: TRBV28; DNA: TGTGCCTCCGGTGGCAGGGATAGGAATGAGCAGTTCTTC; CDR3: CASGGRDRNEQFF
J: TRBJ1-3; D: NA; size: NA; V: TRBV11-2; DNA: TGTGCCAGCAACATGACACGGAGCTCTGGAAACACCATATATTTT; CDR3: CASNMTRSSGNTIYF
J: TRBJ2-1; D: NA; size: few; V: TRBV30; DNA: TGTGCAAGAGCTACAAGGGCCTATAATGAGCAGTTCTTC; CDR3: CARATRAYNEQFF
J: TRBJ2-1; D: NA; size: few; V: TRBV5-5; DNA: TGTGCCAGCAGCTTGGACCTAGCCCTAAAGCAGTTCTTC; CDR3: CASSLDLALKQFF
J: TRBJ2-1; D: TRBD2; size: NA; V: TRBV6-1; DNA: TGTGCCAGCAGTGAACAGCGGGAGTGGGAGAATGAGCAGTCCTTC; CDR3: CASSEQREWENEQSF
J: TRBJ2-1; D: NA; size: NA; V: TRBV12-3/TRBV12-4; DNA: TGTGCCAGCAGGTGGGGCTTAGCGAGCAATGAGCAGTTCTTC; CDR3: CASRWGLASNEQFF
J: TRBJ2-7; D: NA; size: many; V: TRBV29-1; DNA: TGCAGCGTTGGGGGGGGGCGAGGCGAGCAGTACTTC; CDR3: CSVGGGRGEQYF
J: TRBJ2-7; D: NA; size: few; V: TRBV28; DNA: TGTGCCAGCAGTTCCGACTGGGTCTCCGAGCAGTACTTC; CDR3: CASSSDWVSEQYF
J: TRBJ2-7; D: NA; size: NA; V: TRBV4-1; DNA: TGCGCCAGCAGACAAGGCCCCTCCTACGAGCAGTACTTC; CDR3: CASRQGPSYEQYF
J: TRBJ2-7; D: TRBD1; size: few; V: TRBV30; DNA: TGTGCCTGGAGCGGAGACAGGGGTACTTACGAGCAGTACTTC; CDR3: CAWSGDRGTYEQYF
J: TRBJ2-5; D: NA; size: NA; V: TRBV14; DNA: TGTGCCAGCAGCCAAGATAACAGCCATCGGGAGACCCAGTACTTC; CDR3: CASSQDNSHRETQYF
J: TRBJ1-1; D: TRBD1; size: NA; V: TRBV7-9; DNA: TGTGCCAGCAGCAAGACAGGGGGCTTAGGCACTGGAGCTGTCTTT; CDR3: CASSKTGGLGTGAVF
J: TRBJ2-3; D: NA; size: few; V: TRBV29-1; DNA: TGCAGCGTTGGTACCCGTCTCACAGATACGCAGTATTTT; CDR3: CSVGTRLTDTQYF